These 8 T cell receptor beta chains came from one sample sequenced in a study of T cell responses to AZD1222 COVID-19 vaccine. The protocol was immunoSEQ multiplex PCR, while the TCRdb copy is restricted to in-frame clones and leaves out a portion. The sample gives around 130,000 clones, 75% to 95% of which show up once; about 2.1% is in the top ten. This specimen was peripheral blood, taken 28 days after the second AZD1222 dose. The origin of the receptors is an adult who received the AZD1222 COVID-19 vaccine.

The gene calls are TRBV6-4 and TRBJ2-1; 12 bases align to TRBD1. Looked up from germline, CDR1 is MRHNA and CDR2 is SNTAGT. The CDR3 has 18 residues. The V gene end was trimmed by 0 bases and the J gene end by 8 bases; junction bases not matched to a gene: 11. In DNA form, the CDR3 reads TGTGCCAGCAGTGACTCGATTAGTGGGACAGGGGGCTCGTATGAGCAGTTCTTC. As protein: CASSDSISGTGGSYEQFF.

This chain links TRBV10-3 with TRBJ2-2, with 14 bases identical to TRBD2. This CDR3 region has 17 residues. CDR1 and CDR2 (germline): ENHRY, SYGVKD. V shed 6 bases, J shed 3 bases, and the junction held 6 bases outside the gene matches. The CDR3 DNA sequence: TGTGCCATCAGAGGGACTAGCGGGAGTAGGGACACCGGGGAGCTGTTTTTT. Residues: CAIRGTSGSRDTGELFF.

The chain joins TRBV9 to TRBJ2-7; 10 nucleotides agree with TRBD1. After removal of 0 bases from V and 2 bases from J, the junction contained 5 bases not matched to a gene. This CDR3 has 16 amino acids. Germline V gene lookup returns CDR1 SGDLS and CDR2 YYNGEE. The CDR3 protein is CASSVEDRGYPYEQYF. CDR3 bases: TGTGCCAGCAGCGTAGAGGACAGGGGGTATCCCTACGAGCAGTACTTC.

This chain links TRBV4-1 with TRBJ2-2; 8 bases fit TRBD2. V was pared by 0 bases and J by 1 base, with 19 bases of the junction left unmatched. Germline CDR1 MGHRA, CDR2 YSYEKL. The CDR3 is 22 amino acids. In DNA form, the CDR3 reads TGCGCCAGCAGCCAAGATTCCGTACGCTCGGGCCGAGCGGGGGTGAACACCGGGGAGCTGTTTTTT. Translating it yields CASSQDSVRSGRAGVNTGELFF.

This chain joins TRBV20-1 and TRBJ1-1; D not certain. CDR3 size: 10 residues. V was trimmed by 4 bases and J by 6 bases, leaving 6 bases between them. Germline CDR1 is DFQATT and CDR2 is SNEGSKA (reference sequence). The CDR3 region is CSATTPEAFF. The CDR3 nucleotides read TGCAGTGCTACCACCCCTGAAGCTTTCTTT.

CDR3 bases: TGTGCCAGCTCACCCCCCGAGGGTGGCTACACCTTC. This codes for CASSPPEGGYTF. The V gene is TRBV18, the J gene TRBJ1-2; D is ambiguous. The CDR3 covers 12 residues. Trimming took off 3 bases at V and 7 bases at J, with 9 bases between the two ends. Germline V gene lookup returns CDR1 KGHSH and CDR2 LQKENI.

The chain recombines TRBV7-3 with TRBJ2-2, with TRBD2 matching 14 bases. Germline values: CDR1 SGHTA, CDR2 FQGTGA. V lost 5 bases, J lost 5 bases, and 4 bases stayed unmatched. This CDR3 has 16 residues. CDR3 in DNA: TGTGCCAGCAGCCCCGGGACTAGCGGGAGTACCGGGGAGCTGTTTTTT. The encoded protein is CASSPGTSGSTGELFF. Combining the CDR3 with reference TRBV7-3 and TRBJ2-2 gives the whole variable domain GAGVSQTPSNKVTEKGKYVELRCDPISGHTALYWYRQSLGQGPEFLIYFQGTGAADDSGLPNDRFFAVRPEGSVSTLKIQRTERGDSAVYLCASSPGTSGSTGELFFGEGSRLTVL.

The J gene is TRBJ2-5, the V gene TRBV5-1; the D gene is possibly TRBD1 (5 bases). This CDR3 region has 15 residues. The V and J ends lost 4 bases and 2 bases respectively, with 15 bases between them. Germline CDR1 is SGHRS and CDR2 is YFSETQ. CDR3 bases: TGCGCCAGCAGCGTATACGGGCAGGGACAAGAGACCCAGTACTTC. Translating gives CASSVYGQGQETQYF.